Presented here are 2 T cell receptor beta chains from one specimen sequenced in a study of blood T cell repertoires in COVID-19. The repertoire was sequenced with immunoSEQ multiplex PCR; TCRdb's copy has only in-frame clones and lacks some. The sample lists just under 70,000 clones, roughly 90% seen once, with roughly 8.8% in the top ten. Sequencing was done on a sample of peripheral blood. The receptor source for this set is a young man with acute or convalescent COVID-19.

This clone was counted between two and nine times. The J gene is TRBJ2-1, the V gene TRBV28; perhaps TRBD1 as D (5 bases). The germline V and J ends were trimmed by 3 bases and 5 bases, with 5 bases remaining between them. The CDR3 length is 12 residues. CDR1 is MDHEN and CDR2 is SYDVKM in the germline V gene. The CDR3 DNA is TGTGCCAGCAGTTTGACAGACAATGAGCAGTTCTTC. It encodes CASSLTDNEQFF.

The chain is built from TRBV7-3 and TRBJ2-7; TRBD1 matches at 11 bases. CDR3 size: 16 residues. The ends lost 6 bases at V and 2 bases at J; junction bases unmatched: 9. Germline CDR1 and CDR2: SGHTA and FQGTGA. The CDR3 coding sequence is TGTGCCAGCAGTTCCAACGGGACAGGGGGACCCTACGAGCAGTACTTC. Amino acids: CASSSNGTGGPYEQYF. Full variable domain (remainder filled in from reference TRBV7-3 and TRBJ2-7): GAGVSQTPSNKVTEKGKYVELRCDPISGHTALYWYRQSLGQGPEFLIYFQGTGAADDSGLPNDRFFAVRPEGSVSTLKIQRTERGDSAVYLCASSSNGTGGPYEQYFGPGTRLTVT.